Following are 18 T cell receptor beta chains from one sample sequenced in a study of CD8+ T cells in alopecia areata. cDNA serving as the sequencing template came from extracted, reverse transcribed RNA. Some clones are missing from TCRdb's copy, which holds only in-frame ones; the method was immunoSEQ multiplex PCR. The sample carries about 180,000 clones, roughly 60% recorded once. Sequenced material: CD4+ T cells sorted from blood, taken at week 0. Receptors were obtained from a human donor with alopecia areata.

This clone appeared once. The rearrangement links TRBV9 to TRBJ2-7, with 7 bases fitting TRBD1. CDR1 and CDR2 (germline): SGDLS, YYNGEE. The CDR3 covers 13 residues. The V gene end was trimmed by 3 bases and the J gene end by 6 bases; junction bases not matched to a gene: 6. In DNA, the CDR3 is TGTGCCAGCAGCGCCTCAGGGGGTAGCGAGCAGTACTTC. Its translation: CASSASGGSEQYF.

In its sample, this clone was seen a few times. The chain employs TRBV29-1 and TRBJ2-2; D may correspond to TRBD1 or TRBD2 (5 bases each). Trimming left V 6 bases short and J 3 bases short, with 11 bases between. The CDR3 length is 13 residues. The germline V gene encodes CDR1 SQVTM and CDR2 ANQGSEA. The CDR3: CSVLGRYTGELFF. In nucleotides, the CDR3 is TGCAGCGTACTGGGACGGTACACCGGGGAGCTGTTTTTT.

This chain links TRBV5-1 with TRBJ1-1, with D maybe TRBD1 (6 bases). This CDR3 has 13 residues. Germline-derived CDR1 and CDR2 are SGHRS and YFSETQ. Trimming left V 4 bases short and J 7 bases short, with 14 bases between. DNA of the CDR3: TGCGCCAGCAGCGAGGGGGGAAGCCGTGAAGCTTTCTTT. Protein product: CASSEGGSREAFF. Full variable domain (rest looked up from reference TRBV5-1 and TRBJ1-1): KAGVTQTPRYLIKTRGQQVTLSCSPISGHRSVSWYQQTPGQGLQFLFEYFSETQRNKGNFPGRFSGRQFSNSRSEMNVSTLELGDSALYLCASSEGGSREAFFGQGTRLTVV.

The chain combines TRBV5-1 with TRBJ2-5; possible D gene TRBD2, 5 bases. CDR1 is SGHRS, CDR2 YFSETQ, per germline. The V gene lost 1 base and the J gene lost 0 bases, with 10 bases spanning the gap. The CDR3 sequence is 15 residues long. This CDR3 is CASSLNPGNQETQYF. DNA for the CDR3: TGCGCCAGCAGCTTGAACCCCGGGAACCAAGAGACCCAGTACTTC.

J is TRBJ1-2 and V is TRBV5-1; D is unclear. The CDR3 length is 13 residues. Trimming removed 10 bases from V and 5 bases from J, with 18 bases in between. CDR1 is SGHRS and CDR2 is YFSETQ in the germline V gene. CDR3 nucleotide sequence: TGCGCCGCTCAGGACCCCGGAGGGTATGGCTACACCTTC. Translating it yields CAAQDPGGYGYTF.

The V call is TRBV5-1, the J call TRBJ2-5; possible D gene TRBD1, 6 bases. The V end was cut by 6 bases, the J end by 4 bases, with 16 bases between. This CDR3 contains 14 residues. Germline V gene data show CDR1 as SGHRS and CDR2 as YFSETQ. CDR3 in DNA: TGCGCCAGCAACATTAACATAGGGGGAGAGACCCAGTACTTC. As protein: CASNINIGGETQYF.

This clone has only a few counts. The chain couples TRBV18 to TRBJ2-2, with D tentatively TRBD1 (5 bases). The CDR3 consists of 13 residues. Germline CDR1 reads KGHSH; CDR2 reads LQKENI. Trimming left V 8 bases short and J 8 bases short, with 15 bases between. This CDR3 reads CASNQGAPGELFF. The CDR3 coding sequence is TGTGCCAGCAACCAAGGGGCGCCGGGGGAGCTGTTTTTT.

This chain links TRBV5-1 with TRBJ2-1; D might be TRBD1 or TRBD2, each matching 5 bases. This CDR3 has 16 amino acids. Trimming pared 1 base from V and 4 bases from J, leaving 15 bases between. Germline assignment: CDR1 SGHRS and CDR2 YFSETQ. The CDR3 DNA reads as TGCGCCAGCAGCTTGCAGGGCCGGGGATTTTACAATGAGCAGTTCTTC. This gives the protein CASSLQGRGFYNEQFF.

The rearrangement uses TRBV19 and TRBJ2-1; no firm D call. Germline V CDR1 and CDR2: LNHDA, SQIVND (reference sequence). The CDR3 has 17 amino acids. Trimming stripped 3 bases from V and 1 base from J, with 16 bases between. CDR3 DNA: TGTGCCAGTAGTATGGGCTTGGGGTCCCTATCCTACAATGAGCAGTTCTTC. It encodes CASSMGLGSLSYNEQFF.

The chain employs TRBV5-4 and TRBJ2-7; D possibly corresponds to TRBD2 (5 bases). V was clipped by 0 bases and J by 9 bases, with 16 bases between them. The germline V gene has CDR1 SGHNT and CDR2 YYREEE (reference sequence). The length of the CDR3 is 14 residues. The CDR3 bases are TGTGCCAGCAGCTTGGAGAGGGAAGGCCAAGTGCAGTACTTC. Residues: CASSLEREGQVQYF.

This rearrangement joins TRBV30 to TRBJ2-6; D is unclear. Trimming stripped 0 bases from V and 0 bases from J, with 9 bases between. Germline CDR1 is GTSNPN and CDR2 is SVGIG (reference sequence). The CDR3 is 16 amino acids. CDR3 DNA sequence: TGTGCCTGGAGTGTACGAGGACCCTCTGGGGCCAACGTCCTGACTTTC. Protein: CAWSVRGPSGANVLTF.

The V and J genes are TRBV25-1 and TRBJ2-4; perhaps TRBD2 as D (7 bases). The CDR3 loop spans 16 amino acids. Trimming stripped 3 bases from V and 4 bases from J, with 16 bases between. Looked up from germline, CDR1 is MGHDK and CDR2 is SYGVNS. The CDR3 DNA reads as TGTGCCAGCAGTGATTGGGTCAGGGGAGGGAAAAACATTCAGTACTTC. Protein: CASSDWVRGGKNIQYF.

Here the CDR3 reads CASSQELAVTGANVLTF. Here the CDR3 DNA reads TGCGCCAGCAGCCAAGAGTTGGCGGTCACTGGGGCCAACGTCCTGACTTTC. The V call is TRBV4-3, the J call TRBJ2-6; no clear D gene. The germline V gene encodes CDR1 LGHNA and CDR2 YSLEER. Trimming took 0 bases from V and 2 from J, leaving 11 bases between them. This CDR3 spans 17 amino acids.

The chain links TRBV19 to TRBJ1-1; TRBD1 matches at 9 bases. This CDR3 comprises 12 residues. Germline V gene sequence: CDR1 LNHDA, CDR2 SQIVND (reference sequence). With 3 bases clipped from V and 9 bases from J, the junction kept 2 bases outside the gene matches. The CDR3 here is CASSMGTGKAFF. CDR3 in DNA: TGTGCCAGTAGTATGGGGACAGGGAAAGCTTTCTTT.

The gene calls are TRBV27 and TRBJ1-1; D perhaps matches TRBD1 (6 bases). The CDR3 covers 12 residues. V was shortened by 3 bases and J by 8 bases, with 10 bases between the two germline ends. Germline assignment: CDR1 MNHEY and CDR2 SMNVEV (reference sequence). The CDR3 protein is CASSFRGQEAFF. The CDR3 nucleotides are TGTGCCAGCAGTTTTCGAGGACAGGAAGCTTTCTTT.

This clone turned up a few times. This sequence joins TRBV18 and TRBJ1-6; D may be TRBD1 (6 bases). With 3 bases removed from V and 8 bases from J, the gap between germline ends came to 11 bases. Germline assignment: CDR1 KGHSH and CDR2 LQKENI. The CDR3 contains 14 residues. The CDR3 sequence: CASSPQGKDSPLHF. The CDR3 nucleotides read TGTGCCAGCTCACCGCAGGGGAAGGATTCACCCCTCCACTTT.

This clone was counted only a few times. The chain joins TRBV7-8 to TRBJ1-6; D is unresolved. Trimming shortened V by 0 bases and J by 10 bases, and 10 bases separated the two germline ends. Germline values: CDR1 SGHVS, CDR2 FQNEAQ. The CDR3 is 14 residues long. In DNA form, the CDR3 reads TGTGCCAGCAGCTTAGCGCGGACGGGATCACCCCTCCACTTT. The encoded protein is CASSLARTGSPLHF.

The rearrangement links TRBV1 to TRBJ1-4; the tabulated D call, TRBD1, remains unverified against the DNA. TRBV1 is recorded as a pseudogene. The CDR3 totals 14 residues. In nucleotides, the CDR3 is TGCACCAGCAGCCAAGAGGGCAGGCATGAAAAACTGTTTTTT. Amino acid sequence: CTSSQEGRHEKLFF.